The 24 T cell receptor beta chains below were found in one sample sequenced in a study of blood T cell repertoires in COVID-19. Generated by immunoSEQ multiplex PCR, the TCRdb table keeps only in-frame clones and is missing some. The top ten clones hold 1.5% to 2% of a sample with more than 300,000 clones, under 90% of them seen once. Sample: peripheral blood. These receptors all stem from a woman in her thirties with COVID-19, enrolled during active disease.

The chain uses TRBV12-3 or TRBV12-4 and TRBJ1-2, with a possible D match to TRBD1 (6 bases). This CDR3 has 13 amino acids. V lost 4 bases to trimming and J lost 4 bases, with 10 bases between them. CDR3 in amino acids: CASSSPGVYGYTF. The DNA of the CDR3 is TGTGCCAGCAGTTCCCCAGGGGTCTATGGCTACACCTTC.

The chain carries TRBV6-2 or TRBV6-3 and TRBJ2-5; 9 nucleotides line up with TRBD2. The CDR3 spans 14 residues. V lost 2 bases to trimming and J lost 4 bases; unmatched junction nucleotides: 2. From germline, CDR1 is MNHEY and CDR2 SVGEGT. For the CDR3, the DNA is TGTGCCAGCAGTTACGCGGGGGGGAGAGAGACCCAGTACTTC. It codes for CASSYAGGRETQYF.

This clone showed up just once. The chain employs TRBV10-3 and TRBJ2-3; 10 positions match TRBD2. The CDR3 loop spans 14 amino acids. Germline V CDR1 and CDR2: ENHRY, SYGVKD. Losses at the gene ends were 7 bases for V and 1 base for J; bases not matched to a gene: 2. CDR3 protein: CAIKSGGGTDTQYF. In nucleotides, the CDR3 is TGTGCCATCAAAAGCGGGGGGGGCACAGATACGCAGTATTTT.

DNA for the CDR3: TGTGCCAGCAAGGCGGGGACGGGGGATGAGCAGTTCTTC. Protein: CASKAGTGDEQFF. J is TRBJ2-1 and V is TRBV5-4; tentatively, D is TRBD2 (6 bases). Trimming pared 6 bases from V and 8 bases from J, leaving 15 bases between. Germline V CDR1 and CDR2: SGHNT, YYREEE (reference sequence). The CDR3 length is 13 residues. The whole variable domain, filled in from reference TRBV5-4 and TRBJ2-1, reads ETGVTQSPTHLIKTRGQQVTLRCSSQSGHNTVSWYQQALGQGPQFIFQYYREEENGRGNFPPRFSGLQFPNYSSELNVNALELDDSALYLCASKAGTGDEQFFGPGTRLTVL.

The rearrangement links TRBV10-2 to TRBJ1-1; D not certain. V gave up 5 bases and J gave up 4 bases, with 14 bases separating them. Germline V gene lookup returns CDR1 WSHSY and CDR2 SAAADI. The CDR3 is 14 residues long. The CDR3 DNA follows: TGCGCCAGCAGTATCTCCACGACGGGCACTGAAGCTTTCTTT. Encoded protein: CASSISTTGTEAFF.

V gene TRBV27 combines with J gene TRBJ1-1; the match to TRBD1 covers 7 bases. J was trimmed by 3 bases and V by 7 bases; bases with no gene match: 5. CDR1 and CDR2 (germline): MNHEY, SMNVEV (reference sequence). This CDR3 spans 13 amino acids. CDR3: CASTSTGDTEAFF. The CDR3 nucleotides read TGTGCCAGCACCTCCACAGGGGACACTGAAGCTTTCTTT.

The chain links TRBV14 to TRBJ1-4, with D possibly matching TRBD1 (6 bases). Germline V gene data show CDR1 as SGHDN and CDR2 as FVKESK. The CDR3 runs to 10 residues. With 9 bases removed from V and 11 bases from J, the gap between germline ends came to 10 bases. In DNA form, the CDR3 reads TGTGCCAGAAACAGGGTGAAACTGTTTTTT. Translating gives CARNRVKLFF.

CDR3 sequence (DNA): TGTGCCAGTAATACAGCCGCAACTAATGAAAAACTGTTTTTT. This codes for CASNTAATNEKLFF. The chain employs TRBV19 and TRBJ1-4, with unresolved D. Germline V gene data show CDR1 as LNHDA and CDR2 as SQIVND (reference sequence). Trimming stripped 7 bases from V and 0 bases from J, with 9 bases between. The CDR3 runs 14 residues.

The CDR3 DNA is TGTGCCAGCAGCTTGGCCGCAGGGGGCTACACCTTC. Protein: CASSLAAGGYTF. The chain links TRBV5-6 to TRBJ1-2, with D possibly TRBD1 on 5 matching bases. This CDR3 is 12 amino acids long. Germline assignment: CDR1 SGHDT and CDR2 YYEEEE. V gave up 0 bases and J gave up 8 bases, with 8 bases separating them.

This clone was seen a few times. The rearrangement joins TRBV4-2 to TRBJ2-3, with 9 nucleotides matching TRBD2. The CDR3 runs to 16 residues. Germline V gene sequence: CDR1 LGHNA, CDR2 YNFKEQ. J lost 4 bases, V lost 0 bases, and 5 bases had no gene match. The CDR3 sequence: CASSQDFSGGADTQYF. The CDR3 nucleotides are TGTGCCAGCAGCCAAGATTTTAGCGGGGGTGCAGATACGCAGTATTTT.

V and J are TRBV11-2 and TRBJ2-1; 11 nucleotides align to TRBD1. With 4 bases clipped from V and 1 base from J, the junction kept 3 bases outside the gene matches. Germline V gives CDR1 SGHAT, CDR2 FQNNGV. The CDR3 spans 16 residues. CDR3 nucleotide sequence: TGTGCCAGCAGCTCGGGACAGGGGGGGTCCTACAATGAGCAGTTCTTC. Translating it yields CASSSGQGGSYNEQFF.

CDR3 nucleotides: TGTGCCAGCAGCCAACAGGGGAAAGAGACCCAGTACTTC. Amino acids: CASSQQGKETQYF. This rearrangement joins TRBV3-1 (or the pseudogene TRBV3-2) to TRBJ2-5, with D perhaps matching TRBD1 (6 bases). Germline values: CDR1 LGHDT, CDR2 YNNKEL (reference sequence). The ends were cut back, 2 bases at V and 3 bases at J, with 7 bases in the middle. The CDR3 sequence is 13 residues long.

The chain employs TRBV2 and TRBJ1-4, with TRBD1 as a possible D gene (5 bases). The CDR3 runs 17 residues. Trimming took 3 bases from V and 1 from J, leaving 15 bases between them. Germline-derived CDR1 and CDR2 are SNHLY and FYNNEI. The CDR3 coding sequence is TGTGCCAGCAGTGATGCCTGGGGGGGGGTAACTAATGAAAAACTGTTTTTT. Its translation: CASSDAWGGVTNEKLFF.

The chain employs TRBV7-9 and TRBJ2-1, with D possibly matching TRBD2 (6 bases). The V and J ends lost 1 base and 5 bases respectively, with 12 bases between them. This CDR3 is built from 15 residues. Per the germline V gene, CDR1 is SEHNR and CDR2 is FQNEAQ (reference sequence). CDR3 region: CASSLGWGVHNEQFF. CDR3 nucleotides: TGTGCCAGCAGCTTAGGGTGGGGGGTCCACAATGAGCAGTTCTTC.

The chain employs TRBV5-4 and TRBJ2-7, with 7 nucleotides matching TRBD2. The germline V gene has CDR1 SGHNT and CDR2 YYREEE (reference sequence). The V and J ends lost 3 bases and 1 base, in that order; junction bases with no gene match: 1. The CDR3 spans 13 residues. This CDR3 reads CASSSGGSYEQYF. CDR3 DNA: TGTGCCAGCAGCTCCGGGGGGTCCTACGAGCAGTACTTC.

The chain has TRBV5-1 and TRBJ1-5, with TRBD1 matching 7 bases. V dropped 0 bases and J dropped 6; count of bases not matched to a gene: 9. The CDR3 is made up of 16 amino acids. CDR1 is SGHRS and CDR2 is YFSETQ in the germline V gene. CDR3 protein: CASSLGPTGDGQPQHF. The CDR3 DNA reads as TGCGCCAGCAGCTTGGGACCTACAGGGGACGGTCAGCCCCAGCATTTT.

The genes are TRBV11-2 and TRBJ2-1; 9 nucleotides line up with TRBD1. CDR3 length: 18 residues. V lost 6 bases, J lost 10 bases, and 22 bases stayed unmatched. Germline CDR1 reads SGHAT; CDR2 reads FQNNGV. The CDR3 region is CASSSPPGTGSVNWEQFF. In nucleotides, the CDR3 is TGTGCCAGCAGTTCCCCTCCCGGGACAGGGTCGGTTAATTGGGAGCAGTTCTTC.

CDR3 DNA sequence: TGTGCCAGCAGCCAGGACAGATCTGGTGAGCAGTTCTTC. Protein: CASSQDRSGEQFF. The V gene is TRBV3-1 (or the pseudogene TRBV3-2), the J gene TRBJ2-1; D might be TRBD1 (6 bases). With 3 bases removed from V and 9 bases from J, the gap between germline ends came to 12 bases. From germline, CDR1 is LGHDT and CDR2 YNNKEL (reference sequence). The CDR3 loop spans 13 amino acids.

This clone was seen a handful of times. The genes are TRBV18 and TRBJ1-2; 7 bases align to TRBD1. The CDR3 is 13 amino acids. Losses at the gene ends were 0 bases for V and 6 bases for J; bases not matched to a gene: 1. Germline CDR1 KGHSH, CDR2 LQKENI. This chain's CDR3 is CASSPPTGNGYTF. The CDR3 nucleotides are TGTGCCAGCTCACCACCGACAGGGAATGGCTACACCTTC.

This clone showed up just a few times. The chain combines TRBV27 with TRBJ1-5, with a possible D match to TRBD1 (5 bases). V was pared by 10 bases and J by 2 bases, with 12 bases between. CDR3 size: 13 residues. CDR1 and CDR2 from the germline V gene are MNHEY and SMNVEV (reference sequence). The CDR3 sequence is CATQGGGNQPQHF. CDR3 nucleotide sequence: TGTGCCACCCAGGGCGGGGGCAATCAGCCCCAGCATTTT.

V usage is TRBV6-2 or TRBV6-3 and J usage is TRBJ2-5, with D tentatively TRBD2 (6 bases). In germline, CDR1 is MNHEY, CDR2 SVGEGT. V lost 2 bases to trimming and J lost 5 bases, with 12 bases between them. This CDR3 has 14 residues. The CDR3 DNA follows: TGTGCCAGCAGTTACGGAGGGGCGAGGGAGACCCAGTACTTC. Its protein is CASSYGGARETQYF.

Here the CDR3 reads CASSLGLGPSTDTQYF. As DNA, the CDR3 is TGTGCCAGCAGCTTGGGACTGGGGCCCTCCACAGATACGCAGTATTTT. The chain is built from TRBV5-4 and TRBJ2-3, with a possible D match to TRBD1 (5 bases). The V gene's germline CDR1 is SGHNT and CDR2 YYREEE (reference sequence). CDR3 size: 16 residues. The germline V and J ends were trimmed by 0 bases and 2 bases, with 13 bases remaining between them.

The CDR3: CASQAQGSVNTEAFF. The CDR3 coding sequence is TGCGCCAGCCAAGCCCAGGGGTCGGTGAACACTGAAGCTTTCTTT. This sequence joins TRBV5-1 and TRBJ1-1; D is possibly TRBD1 (6 bases). The CDR3 is made up of 15 amino acids. Trimming cost V 7 bases and J 0 bases, with 16 bases left between them. Per germline, CDR1 SGHRS and CDR2 YFSETQ.

The V call is TRBV5-1, the J call TRBJ2-2; 7 positions match TRBD1. This CDR3 spans 13 amino acids. V was pared by 3 bases and J by 6 bases, with 2 bases of the junction left unmatched. Germline CDR1 and CDR2: SGHRS and YFSETQ. The CDR3 nucleotides read TGCGCCAGCAGCTCGCAGGGGGCCGGGGAGCTGTTTTTT. Translated: CASSSQGAGELFF.